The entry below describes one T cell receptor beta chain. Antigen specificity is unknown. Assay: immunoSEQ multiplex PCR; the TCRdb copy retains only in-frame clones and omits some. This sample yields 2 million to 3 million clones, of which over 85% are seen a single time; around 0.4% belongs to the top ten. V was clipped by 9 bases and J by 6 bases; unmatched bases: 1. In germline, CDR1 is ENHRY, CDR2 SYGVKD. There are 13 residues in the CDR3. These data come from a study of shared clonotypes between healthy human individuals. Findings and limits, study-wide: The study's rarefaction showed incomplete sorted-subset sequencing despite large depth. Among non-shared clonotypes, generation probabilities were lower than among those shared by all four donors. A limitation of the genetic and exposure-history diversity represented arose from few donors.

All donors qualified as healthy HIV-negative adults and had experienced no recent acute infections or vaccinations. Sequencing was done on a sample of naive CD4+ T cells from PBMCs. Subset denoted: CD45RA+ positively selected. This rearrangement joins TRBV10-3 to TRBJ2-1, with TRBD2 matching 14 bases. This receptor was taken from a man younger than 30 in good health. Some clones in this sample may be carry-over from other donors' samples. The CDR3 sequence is CAMTSGRGNEQFF. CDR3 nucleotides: TGTGCCATGACTAGCGGGAGGGGCAATGAGCAGTTCTTC.